The sequence of this T cell receptor (beta chain) was determined in a study of T cells in pancreatic ductal adenocarcinoma. Germline V gene data show CDR1 as SNHLY and CDR2 as FYNNEI. This CDR3 spans 13 amino acids. The V gene end was trimmed by 5 bases and the J gene end by 5 bases; junction bases not matched to a gene: 5. Only in-frame clones appear in the TCRdb table, and some are missing; sequencing was by immunoSEQ multiplex PCR. The sample yields just under 30,000 clones, roughly 92% seen once. This clone showed up just a few times. Its antigen is as yet unknown. Surgery without prior neoadjuvant therapy was the treatment of the selected pancreatic ductal adenocarcinoma patients. Findings of the study overall: Tumor samples had fewer productive templates and approximately 8-fold fewer unique clonotypes than blood. Mean clonality was approximately 0.1 in tumors and about 0.069 in blood, not significantly different.

The chain joins TRBV2 to TRBJ2-5; 7 nucleotides align to TRBD2. Sequences were obtained from PBMCs. This receptor was identified in a human donor with pancreatic ductal adenocarcinoma. CDR3 residues: CASSQDGGETQYF. CDR3 sequence (DNA): TGTGCCAGCAGTCAGGACGGGGGGGAGACCCAGTACTTC. Variable domain in full (rest from reference TRBV2 and TRBJ2-5): EPEVTQTPSHQVTQMGQEVILRCVPISNHLYFYWYRQILGQKVEFLVSFYNNEISEKSEIFDDQFSVERPDGSNFTLKIRSTKLEDSAMYFCASSQDGGETQYFGPGTRLLVL.